One T cell receptor (beta chain) is described in this entry. The length of the CDR3 is 16 residues. The trim removed 1 base at V and 2 bases at J, leaving 8 bases unmatched. Per the germline V gene, CDR1 is GTSNPN and CDR2 is SVGIG (reference sequence). The data were taken from a study of cytotoxic CD8 clonotypes in ibrutinib-treated CLL. Across the study: The subjects consisted of approximately twelve relapsed/refractory and around 15 treatment-naive individuals, with 17 to 18 IGHV unmutated.

The data were produced by immunoSEQ multiplex PCR, yet TCRdb's version contains in-frame clones alone and is incomplete. In the table there are 120,000 to 150,000 clones, 75% to 95% of which are singletons. The chain employs TRBV30 and TRBJ2-5, with 9 bases lining up with TRBD2. Sequenced material: PBMCs, taken after 12 months of ibrutinib treatment. The source is a human donor with chronic lymphocytic leukemia. The CDR3: CAWSGFSGSLQETQYF. CDR3 DNA: TGTGCCTGGAGTGGTTTTAGCGGGAGTCTTCAAGAGACCCAGTACTTC.